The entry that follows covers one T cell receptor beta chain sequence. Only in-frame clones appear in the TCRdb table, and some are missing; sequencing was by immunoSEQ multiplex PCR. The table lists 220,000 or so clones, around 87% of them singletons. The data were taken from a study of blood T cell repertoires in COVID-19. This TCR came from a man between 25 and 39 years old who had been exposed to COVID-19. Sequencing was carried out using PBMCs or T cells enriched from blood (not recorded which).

The CDR3 loop is CAGRDPNYGYTF. The CDR3 DNA reads as TGTGCCGGGCGGGACCCAAACTATGGCTACACCTTC. V is TRBV19 and J is TRBJ1-2; TRBD1 might be the D (5 bases). Trimming removed 11 bases at V and 2 bases at J, with 12 bases between. CDR3 length equals 12 residues. The germline CDR1 and CDR2 sequences are LNHDA and SQIVND (reference sequence).